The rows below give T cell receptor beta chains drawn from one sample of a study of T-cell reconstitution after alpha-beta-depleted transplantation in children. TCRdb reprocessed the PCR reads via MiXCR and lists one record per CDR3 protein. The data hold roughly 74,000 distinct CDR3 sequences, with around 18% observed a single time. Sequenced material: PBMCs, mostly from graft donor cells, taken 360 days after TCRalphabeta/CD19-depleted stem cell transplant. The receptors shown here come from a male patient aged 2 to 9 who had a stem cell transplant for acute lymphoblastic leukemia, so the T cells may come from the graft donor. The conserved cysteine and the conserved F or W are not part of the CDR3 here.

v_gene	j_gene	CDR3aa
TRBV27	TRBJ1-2	ASSFRTGYT
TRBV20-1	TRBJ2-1	SARGRKVFNEQF
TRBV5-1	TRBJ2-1	ASSSYRSSGRWSYNEQF
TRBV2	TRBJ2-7	ATRGTSVSYEQY
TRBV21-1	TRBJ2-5	ASSKHPRQVQETQY
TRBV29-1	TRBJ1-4	SVVGTGNEKLF
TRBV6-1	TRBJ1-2	ASSLDRGYGYT
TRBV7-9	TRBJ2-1	ASSLGWSSGKYNEQF
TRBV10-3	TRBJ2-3	AIRVDSLVADTQY
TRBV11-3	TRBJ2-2	ASSPRGTATGELF
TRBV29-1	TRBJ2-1	SSQTSGPYNEQF
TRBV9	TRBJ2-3	ASRHSSTDTQY
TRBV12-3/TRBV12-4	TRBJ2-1	ASSLGLLYNEQF
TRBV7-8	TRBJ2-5	ASSLAGHQETQY
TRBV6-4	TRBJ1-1	ASSHSPNTEAF
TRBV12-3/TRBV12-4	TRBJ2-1	ASSLMRVAGVYNEQF
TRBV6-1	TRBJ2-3	ASAEIGGREATDTQY
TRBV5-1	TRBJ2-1	ASSGRTGRPNEQF
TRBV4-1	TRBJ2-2	ASSRTSGYTGELF
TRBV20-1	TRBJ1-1	SATYREKFNTEAF
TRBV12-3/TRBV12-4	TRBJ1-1	ASSPSFTEAF
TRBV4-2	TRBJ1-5	ASSPQDRYGQPQH
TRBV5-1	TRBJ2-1	ASSLERLAGIVNEQF
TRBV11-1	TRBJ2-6	ASSLEGTGPSGANVLT
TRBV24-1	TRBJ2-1	ATSSPGQGQF
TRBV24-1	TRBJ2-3	ATSDLHGGTGESGTDTQY
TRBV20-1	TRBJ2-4	SASYLAKNIQY
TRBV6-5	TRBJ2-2	ASSYSTVTGELF
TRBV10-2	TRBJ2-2	ATATRGQTGELF
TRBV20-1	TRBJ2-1	SATSGRGGNEQF
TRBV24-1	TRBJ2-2	ATSDPQGAGELF
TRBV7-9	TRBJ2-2	ASRWRGQGNTGELF
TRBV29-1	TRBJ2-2	VLAENTGELF
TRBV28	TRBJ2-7	ASSEGQGVPYEQY
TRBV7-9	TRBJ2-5	ASSLVMLGQETQY
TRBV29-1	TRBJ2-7	SVGDTSYEQY
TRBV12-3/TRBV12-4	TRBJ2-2	TFSLSRGRAASNTGELF
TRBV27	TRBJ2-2	ASSQWGWGGNTGELF
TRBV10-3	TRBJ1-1	AISESHGYTEAF
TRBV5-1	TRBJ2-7	ASNHQQGRTYEQY